A selection of T cell receptor beta chains follows, all from one sample in a study of vaccination effects on CD4 cells after COVID-19. Data came from immunoSEQ multiplex PCR; TCRdb stores just in-frame clones and leaves some out. Altogether about 63,000 clones are present, around 75% being singletons, with the ten largest covering 3.5% to 4.5%. These receptors' antigens are unknown. The sequences come from CD4+ T cells from PBMCs cultured with HCoV-OC43 spike peptides, collected before COVID-19 vaccination. These TCRs come from a human donor who received a COVID-19 vaccine. CDR3s include the opening cysteine and the closing phenylalanine or tryptophan. D genes are given only for firm matches. Where a row states a size, it is once, few, many or the class of an expanded clone; other rows omit it.

>TRBJ2-3|TRBV2|few|-
CASSRQTSTDTQYF
TGTGCCAGCAGTCGTCAAACTAGCACAGATACGCAGTATTTT
>TRBJ2-5|TRBV4-1|-|TRBD2
CASSHGTSEETQYF
TGCGCCAGCAGCCACGGGACTAGCGAAGAGACCCAGTACTTC
>TRBJ1-1|TRBV3-1/TRBV3-2|-|TRBD1
CASSPLGPGGNTEAFF
TGTGCCAGCAGCCCCCTTGGTCCAGGGGGGAACACTGAAGCTTTCTTT
>TRBJ1-1|TRBV19|-|-
CASSPGNPNTEAFF
TGTGCCAGTAGCCCCGGGAACCCGAACACTGAAGCTTTCTTT
>TRBJ2-3|TRBV29-1|-|-
CSVEGDGPTDTQYF
TGCAGCGTGGAGGGGGACGGGCCGACAGATACGCAGTATTTT
>TRBJ2-3|TRBV18|-|-
CASSPRGTDTQYF
TGTGCCAGCTCACCAAGGGGGACAGATACGCAGTATTTT
>TRBJ1-4|TRBV28|-|-
CASSNTGYDEKLFF
TGTGCCAGCAGCAATACAGGGTACGACGAAAAACTGTTTTTT
>TRBJ1-5|TRBV7-2|-|-
CASSLQGSSNQPQHF
TGTGCCAGCAGCTTACAGGGCTCGAGCAATCAGCCCCAGCATTTT
>TRBJ1-4|TRBV19|-|TRBD1
CASSMGQGNEKLFF
TGTGCCAGTAGTATGGGACAGGGTAATGAAAAACTGTTTTTT
>TRBJ1-4|TRBV4-1|-|TRBD1
CASSQERRQGGEKLFF
TGCGCCAGCAGCCAAGAGAGGAGACAGGGTGGCGAAAAACTGTTTTTT
>TRBJ2-5|TRBV6-1|-|-
CASSGLGHREDGTQYF
TGTGCCAGCAGTGGTTTGGGACACCGGGAGGATGGGACCCAGTACTTC
>TRBJ1-1|TRBV18|-|-
CASSPTPNTEAFF
TGTGCCAGCTCACCAACGCCGAACACTGAAGCTTTCTTT
>TRBJ2-5|TRBV19|few|-
CASSPRLEETQYF
TGTGCCAGTAGTCCAAGACTAGAGGAGACCCAGTACTTC
>TRBJ2-5|TRBV12-3/TRBV12-4|-|TRBD1
CASSRRGLKTQYF
TGTGCCAGCAGTCGCAGGGGGCTAAAGACCCAGTACTTC
>TRBJ2-5|TRBV24-1|-|-
CATSVGQGSLETQYF
TGTGCCACCAGTGTAGGGCAGGGAAGTTTGGAGACCCAGTACTTC
>TRBJ2-1|TRBV10-1|-|-
CASSVTVKDEQFF
TGCGCCAGCAGTGTTACGGTTAAGGATGAGCAGTTCTTC
>TRBJ2-2|TRBV5-6|few|-
CASSTRTSNTGELFF
TGTGCCAGCAGCACCCGGACCTCGAACACCGGGGAGCTGTTTTTT
>TRBJ1-1|TRBV30|-|-
CAWSQGVMNTEAFF
TGTGCCTGGAGCCAGGGAGTTATGAACACTGAAGCTTTCTTT
>TRBJ2-2|TRBV30|few|TRBD1
CAWTAGQGNTGELFF
TGTGCCTGGACAGCGGGACAGGGGAACACCGGGGAGCTGTTTTTT
>TRBJ1-4|TRBV6-5|-|-
CASSYSRGNNEKLFF
TGTGCCAGCAGTTACTCGAGGGGGAATAATGAAAAACTGTTTTTT
>TRBJ2-3|TRBV4-1|-|-
CASSPPRPTDTQYF
TGCGCCAGCAGCCCTCCCAGGCCCACAGATACGCAGTATTTT
>TRBJ1-1|TRBV4-3|once|-
CASSQEQGTEAFF
TGCGCCAGCAGCCAGGAACAGGGCACTGAAGCTTTCTTT
>TRBJ2-1|TRBV7-2|-|TRBD1
CASSLQAGGHNEQFF
TGTGCCAGCAGCTTACAGGCAGGGGGCCACAATGAGCAGTTCTTC
>TRBJ2-1|TRBV6-5|-|-
CASSYSALTGNEQFF
TGTGCCAGCAGTTACTCGGCCCTGACGGGGAATGAGCAGTTCTTC
>TRBJ2-2|TRBV6-5|few|-
CASSTGTLDTGELFF
TGTGCCAGCAGCACCGGGACACTTGACACCGGGGAGCTGTTTTTT
>TRBJ1-6|TRBV4-3|few|-
CASSQGVISSPLHF
TGCGCCAGCAGCCAGGGTGTAATCTCGTCACCCCTCCACTTT
>TRBJ2-5|TRBV9|-|TRBD1
CASSQKWTGGWETQYF
TGTGCCAGCAGCCAAAAATGGACAGGGGGCTGGGAGACCCAGTACTTC
>TRBJ2-5|TRBV7-9|-|TRBD2
CASSSGYGGAGETQYF
TGTGCCAGCAGCTCCGGCTACGGGGGGGCCGGCGAGACCCAGTACTTC
>TRBJ1-1|TRBV5-1|few|TRBD1
CASSLLTGDTEAFF
TGCGCCAGCAGCTTGCTCACAGGGGACACTGAAGCTTTCTTT
>TRBJ2-5|TRBV5-5|-|-
CASSLEGTVQETQYF
TGTGCCAGCAGCTTGGAAGGGACGGTACAAGAGACCCAGTACTTC
>TRBJ2-6|TRBV2|-|-
CASSEGVSSGANVLTF
TGTGCCAGCAGTGAAGGGGTGAGCTCTGGGGCCAACGTCCTGACTTTC
>TRBJ2-3|TRBV7-2|-|-
CASSLGSATSTDTQYF
TGTGCCAGCAGCTTAGGGTCAGCGACTAGCACAGATACGCAGTATTTT
>TRBJ1-6|TRBV5-4|-|-
CASSLTAHNSPLHF
TGTGCCAGCAGCTTGACAGCGCACAATTCACCCCTCCACTTT